The 9 T cell receptor beta chains presented below share a single source sample, sequenced in a study of T cell repertoires in cytomegalovirus infection. The antigens of these receptors remain unknown. TCRdb called the reads again in MiXCR, with one record for every CDR3 protein. The table includes around 340,000 distinct CDR3 sequences, almost 30% detected once. Here the sequenced sample was cultured PBMCs, taken from culture after CMV antigen stimulation. Every receptor here comes from a human donor in good health (CMV status not recorded). Some clones in this sample may be carry-over from other donors' samples.

This clonotype has just a few counts. This rearrangement joins TRBV27 to TRBJ2-1; TRBD2 might be the D (5 bases). With 7 bases removed from V and 4 bases from J, the gap between germline ends came to 20 bases. CDR3 size: 16 residues. The germline gives CDR1 MNHEY, CDR2 SMNVEV (reference sequence). The CDR3 reads CASMEDRRSTYNEQFF. CDR3 coding DNA: TGTGCCAGCATGGAGGACCGCCGGTCCACGTACAATGAGCAGTTCTTC.

The chain has TRBV11-2 and TRBJ2-2; TRBD1 aligns across 10 bases. J gave up 4 bases and V 1 base, and 6 bases lay outside the gene matches. This CDR3 region has 17 residues. CDR1 SGHAT and CDR2 FQNNGV come from the germline V gene. The CDR3: CASSLVSGTGVTGELFF. For the CDR3, the DNA is TGTGCCAGCAGCTTAGTTTCGGGGACAGGGGTCACCGGGGAGCTGTTTTTT.

This clonotype was counted many times. One end of the junction is discordant with germline, which a read error may explain. The CDR3 here is CASSPSPQQGSQPQHF. Written as DNA, the CDR3 is TGTGCTAGCAGCCCCTCCCCACAACAGGGAAGTCAGCCCCAGCATTTT. The chain joins TRBV7-7 to TRBJ1-5; D perhaps matches TRBD1 (6 bases). There are 16 residues in the CDR3. CDR1 is SSHAT and CDR2 is FNYEAQ in the germline V gene (reference sequence).

The chain joins TRBV12-3 or TRBV12-4 to TRBJ2-5, with TRBD1 identical over 7 bases. Trimming removed 8 bases from V and 2 bases from J; junction bases left unmatched: 8. The CDR3 has 14 residues. The CDR3 here is CASASTGVQETQYF. CDR3 nucleotide sequence: TGTGCCAGCGCATCCACAGGGGTTCAAGAGACCCAGTACTTC.

The sample holds a few counts of this clonotype. The CDR3 spells CASGHGQGGGYTF. The CDR3 nucleotides are TGTGCTAGTGGCCACGGACAGGGGGGTGGCTACACCTTC. The rearrangement uses TRBV12-5 and TRBJ1-2, with 10 bases aligning to TRBD1. CDR3 length: 13 residues. The germline gives CDR1 LGHNT, CDR2 FRNRAP. V shed 6 bases, J shed 7 bases, and the junction held 5 bases outside the gene matches. The variable domain in full, with the rest retrieved from reference TRBV12-5 and TRBJ1-2, is DARVTQTPRHKVTEMGQEVTMRCQPILGHNTVFWYRQTMMQGLELLAYFRNRAPLDDSGMPKDRFSAEMPDATLATLKIQPSEPRDSAVYFCASGHGQGGGYTFGSGTRLTVV.

The V and J genes are TRBV20-1 and TRBJ1-6; D is uncertain. The V end was cut by 0 bases, the J end by 0 bases, with 12 bases between. The germline gives CDR1 DFQATT, CDR2 SNEGSKA (reference sequence). The CDR3 has 17 amino acids. Here the CDR3 DNA reads TGCAGTGCTAGAGACTCAGCGGAGAGCTCCTATAATTCACCCCTCCACTTT. It codes for CSARDSAESSYNSPLHF.

This clonotype was seen a handful of times. The chain links TRBV7-9 to TRBJ2-3; TRBD1 is a possible D gene (7 bases). Trimming pared 4 bases from V and 5 bases from J, leaving 10 bases between. The CDR3 length is 13 residues. Germline V CDR1 and CDR2: SEHNR, FQNEAQ (reference sequence). The CDR3: CASSSGGRDTQYF. The CDR3 DNA sequence: TGTGCCAGCAGCTCAGGGGGGAGAGATACGCAGTATTTT. Full variable domain (outside the CDR3, taken from reference TRBV7-9 and TRBJ2-3): DTGVSQNPRHKITKRGQNVTFRCDPISEHNRLYWYRQTLGQGPEFLTYFQNEAQLEKSRLLSDRFSAERPKGSFSTLEIQRTEQGDSAMYLCASSSGGRDTQYFGPGTRLTVL.

To note about this clonotype: The junction shows a germline mismatch at one end, possibly a read error. This chain links TRBV7-3 with TRBJ2-1, with 10 positions matching TRBD2. This CDR3 is built from 15 residues. Per germline, CDR1 SGHTA and CDR2 FQGTGA. For the CDR3, the DNA is TGTGCCAGCAGCTCATTAGCGGGAGGTAGAAATGAGCTGTTCTTC. Translating it yields CASSSLAGGRNELFF.

This clonotype was seen ten or more times. The chain combines TRBV6-5 with TRBJ1-6; the D is unclear. Germline V gene data show CDR1 as MNHEY and CDR2 as SVGAGI. This CDR3 comprises 19 residues. V lost 2 bases and J 1 base, leaving 18 bases between the germline ends. CDR3 region: CASSYSFGRGESYNSPLHF. The DNA for the CDR3 is TGTGCCAGCAGTTACAGCTTCGGCCGGGGAGAGTCCTATAATTCACCCCTCCACTTT.